In this sample, the clone carrying this T cell receptor (beta chain) turned up many times. The record originates from a study of response to subunit inactivated influenza vaccine. TCRdb redid the calling of the RT-PCR reads with MiXCR, one entry per CDR3 protein. The data show approximately 480,000 distinct CDR3 sequences, roughly 11% seen once. V was clipped by 6 bases and J by 4 bases; unmatched bases: 8. The CDR3 consists of 15 residues. Sequences were derived from PBMCs from blood, sampled roughly 45 days after vaccination. The sequence came from a man aged 50-59 years who received an inactivated influenza vaccine. This chain uses TRBV12-3 or TRBV12-4 with TRBJ1-4; 7 bases align to TRBD1. CDR3 DNA sequence: TGTGCCAGCAGCCGACAACAGGGGTTTAATGAAAAACTGTTTTTT. Protein product: CASSRQQGFNEKLFF.